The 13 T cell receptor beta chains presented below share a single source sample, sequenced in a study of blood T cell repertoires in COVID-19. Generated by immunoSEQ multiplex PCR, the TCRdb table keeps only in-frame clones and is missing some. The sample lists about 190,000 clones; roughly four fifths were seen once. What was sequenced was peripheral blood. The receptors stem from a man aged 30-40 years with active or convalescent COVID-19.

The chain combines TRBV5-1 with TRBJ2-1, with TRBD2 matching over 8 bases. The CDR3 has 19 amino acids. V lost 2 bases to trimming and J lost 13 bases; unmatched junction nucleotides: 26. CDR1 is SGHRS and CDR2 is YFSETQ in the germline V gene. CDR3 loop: CASSFNPPLAGLALPRQFF. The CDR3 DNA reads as TGCGCCAGCAGCTTCAACCCCCCTCTAGCGGGCCTGGCCCTCCCCCGACAGTTCTTC.

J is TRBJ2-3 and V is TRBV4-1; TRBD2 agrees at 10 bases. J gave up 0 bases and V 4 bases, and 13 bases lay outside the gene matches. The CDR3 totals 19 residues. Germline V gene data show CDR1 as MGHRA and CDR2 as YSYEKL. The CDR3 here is CASSPLGASGGPSTDTQYF. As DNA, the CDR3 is TGCGCCAGCAGCCCGCTTGGGGCTAGCGGGGGACCTAGCACAGATACGCAGTATTTT.

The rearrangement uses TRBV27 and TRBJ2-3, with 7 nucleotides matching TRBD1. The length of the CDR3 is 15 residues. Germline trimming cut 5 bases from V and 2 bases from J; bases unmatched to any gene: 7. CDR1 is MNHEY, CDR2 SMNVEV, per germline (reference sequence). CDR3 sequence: CASSITGASTDTQYF. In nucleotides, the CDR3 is TGTGCCAGCAGTATAACAGGGGCGTCCACAGATACGCAGTATTTT.

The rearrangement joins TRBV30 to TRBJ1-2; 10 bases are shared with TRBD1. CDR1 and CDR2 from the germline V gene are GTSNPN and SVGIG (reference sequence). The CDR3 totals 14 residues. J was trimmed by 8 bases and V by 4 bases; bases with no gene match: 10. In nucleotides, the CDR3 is TGTGCCTGGAACCAATTGGGGACAGGGGAAGGCTACACCTTC. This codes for CAWNQLGTGEGYTF.

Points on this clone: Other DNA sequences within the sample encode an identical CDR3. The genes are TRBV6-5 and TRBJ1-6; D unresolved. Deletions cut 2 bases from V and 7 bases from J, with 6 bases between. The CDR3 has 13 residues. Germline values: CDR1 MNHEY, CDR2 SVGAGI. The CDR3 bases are TGTGCCAGCAGTTACACCGGGAATTCACCCCTCCACTTT. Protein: CASSYTGNSPLHF.

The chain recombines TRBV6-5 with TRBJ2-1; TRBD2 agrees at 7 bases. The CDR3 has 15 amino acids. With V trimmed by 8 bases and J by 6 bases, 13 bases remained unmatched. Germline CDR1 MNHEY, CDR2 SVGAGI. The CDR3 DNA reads TGTGCCAGCTTCCTAGCGGAAGGGAGGGGCAATGAGCAGTTCTTC. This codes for CASFLAEGRGNEQFF.

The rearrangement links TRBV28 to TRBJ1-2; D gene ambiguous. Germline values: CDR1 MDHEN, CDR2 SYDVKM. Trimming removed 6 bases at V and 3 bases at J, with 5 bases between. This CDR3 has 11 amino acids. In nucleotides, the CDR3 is TGTGCCAGCAGGTATGACTATGGCTACACCTTC. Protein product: CASRYDYGYTF.

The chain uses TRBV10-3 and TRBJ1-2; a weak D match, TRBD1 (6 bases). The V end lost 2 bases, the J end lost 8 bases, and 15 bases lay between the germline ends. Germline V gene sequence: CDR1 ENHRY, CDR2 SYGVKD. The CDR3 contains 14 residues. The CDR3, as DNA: TGTGCCATCAGTGAGGAGGACAGACCTCCGGGCTACACCTTC. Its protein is CAISEEDRPPGYTF.

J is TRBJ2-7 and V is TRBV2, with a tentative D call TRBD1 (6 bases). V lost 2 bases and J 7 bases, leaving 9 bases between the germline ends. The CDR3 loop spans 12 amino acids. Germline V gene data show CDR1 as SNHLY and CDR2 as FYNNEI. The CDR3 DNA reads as TGTGCCAGCAGTGAATCCCAGGGGGAGCAGTACTTC. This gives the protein CASSESQGEQYF.

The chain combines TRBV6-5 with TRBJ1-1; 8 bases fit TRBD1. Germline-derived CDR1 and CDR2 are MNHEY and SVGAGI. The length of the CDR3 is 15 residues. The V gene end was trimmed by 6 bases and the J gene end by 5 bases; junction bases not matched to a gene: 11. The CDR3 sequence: CASRISSQGGTEAFF. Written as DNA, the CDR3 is TGTGCCAGCAGGATCTCCTCACAGGGGGGGACTGAAGCTTTCTTT.

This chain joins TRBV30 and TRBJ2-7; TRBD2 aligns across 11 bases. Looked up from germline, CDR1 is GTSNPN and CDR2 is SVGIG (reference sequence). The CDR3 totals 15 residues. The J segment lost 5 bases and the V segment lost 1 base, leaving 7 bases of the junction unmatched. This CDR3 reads CAWSALAGALDEQYF. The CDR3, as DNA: TGTGCCTGGAGTGCACTAGCGGGAGCACTCGACGAGCAGTACTTC.

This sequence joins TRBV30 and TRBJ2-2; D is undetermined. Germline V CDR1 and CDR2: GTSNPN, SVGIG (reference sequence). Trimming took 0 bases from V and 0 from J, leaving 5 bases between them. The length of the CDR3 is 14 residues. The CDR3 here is CAWSVSANTGELFF. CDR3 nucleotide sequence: TGTGCCTGGAGTGTATCCGCGAACACCGGGGAGCTGTTTTTT.

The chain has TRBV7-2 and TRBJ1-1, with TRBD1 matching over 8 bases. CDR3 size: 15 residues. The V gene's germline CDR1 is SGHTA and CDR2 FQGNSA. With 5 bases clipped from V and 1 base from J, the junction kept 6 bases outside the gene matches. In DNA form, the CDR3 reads TGTGCCAGCAGCACTGGACAGGGACGGAACACTGAAGCTTTCTTT. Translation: CASSTGQGRNTEAFF.